Shown below are 2 T cell receptor beta chains from a single sample sequenced in a study of PD-1 blockade in classical Hodgkin lymphoma. Each and every patient relapsed after autologous stem cell transplantation, and patients got differing brentuximab vedotin exposure. The repertoire was sequenced with immunoSEQ multiplex PCR; TCRdb's copy has only in-frame clones and lacks some. The sample has 98,000 or so clones; 70% to 90% are singletons. Specimen: peripheral blood mononuclear cells (PBMCs), collected before the second cycle of nivolumab. These receptors came from a human donor with classical Hodgkin lymphoma.

The CDR3: CASSQESGGSGNTIYF. CDR3 nucleotide sequence: TGTGCCAGCAGCCAAGAGTCAGGGGGCTCTGGAAACACCATATATTTT. The chain links TRBV4-2 to TRBJ1-3; 7 nucleotides align to TRBD1. Unmatched junction bases numbered 2, after V lost 0 bases and J lost 0 bases. In germline, CDR1 is LGHNA, CDR2 YNFKEQ. The CDR3 contains 16 residues.

The genes are TRBV6-1 and TRBJ2-1, with TRBD2 matching 8 bases. Germline V lookup: CDR1 MNHNS, CDR2 SASEGT. Trimming at V came to 1 base and at J to 5 bases, leaving 16 bases not matched to a gene. This CDR3 region has 19 residues. The CDR3 region is CASSEGRALSGKGHNEQFF. The CDR3 DNA is TGTGCCAGCAGTGAAGGAAGGGCTCTTAGCGGGAAAGGTCACAATGAGCAGTTCTTC.